A single sample gave rise to the 17 T cell receptor beta chains below, sequenced in a study of T cell responses to AZD1222 COVID-19 vaccine. Sequenced by immunoSEQ multiplex PCR; TCRdb stores in-frame clones only, minus some. Of under 200,000 clones detected, approximately 90% appear once; the ten largest clones hold approximately 0.97%. The starting material was peripheral blood, obtained on day 0 of AZD1222 vaccination. The receptors here all came from an adult in good health.

The J gene is TRBJ2-2, the V gene TRBV6-4; D gene uncertain. Germline CDR1 is MRHNA and CDR2 is SNTAGT. CDR3 length equals 14 residues. V was trimmed by 4 bases and J by 1 base, leaving 7 bases between them. CDR3 protein: CASSVGRNTGELFF. CDR3 nucleotides: TGTGCCAGCAGTGTCGGAAGGAACACCGGGGAGCTGTTTTTT.

The chain carries TRBV4-3 and TRBJ1-2; weak D call: TRBD1 (5 bases). The length of the CDR3 is 16 residues. Germline V gene data show CDR1 as LGHNA and CDR2 as YSLEER. V lost 0 bases and J 8 bases, leaving 19 bases between the germline ends. CDR3 in amino acids: CASSQDSQGSLGGYTF. In DNA form, the CDR3 reads TGCGCCAGCAGCCAAGATTCCCAGGGAAGCTTAGGCGGCTACACCTTC.

The rearrangement uses TRBV14 and TRBJ1-1; D is unclear. The CDR3 sequence is 15 residues long. CDR1 and CDR2 from the germline V gene are SGHDN and FVKESK. The V end lost 0 bases, the J end lost 0 bases, and 8 bases lay between the germline ends. CDR3 DNA sequence: TGTGCCAGCAGCCAAGATGGAGGGATGAACACTGAAGCTTTCTTT. Translated, it gives CASSQDGGMNTEAFF.

The chain combines TRBV18 with TRBJ1-1, with no clear D. Trimming left V 3 bases short and J 4 bases short, with 9 bases between. Germline loops: CDR1 KGHSH, CDR2 LQKENI. This CDR3 has 13 residues. DNA for the CDR3: TGTGCCAGCTCACCTGGGCAGACCACTGAAGCTTTCTTT. This encodes CASSPGQTTEAFF.

The V gene is TRBV15, the J gene TRBJ2-1, with 10 positions matching TRBD1. V shed 2 bases and J 6 bases; nucleotides not matched to a gene: 4. CDR3 length equals 15 residues. The germline CDR1 and CDR2 sequences are LNHNV and YYDKDF (reference sequence). The CDR3 sequence: CATSRPGQGSNEQFF. The CDR3 bases are TGTGCCACCAGCAGACCGGGACAGGGGAGCAATGAGCAGTTCTTC. The full variable domain, completed using reference TRBV15 and TRBJ2-1, is DAMVIQNPRYQVTQFGKPVTLSCSQTLNHNVMYWYQQKSSQAPKLLFHYYDKDFNNEADTPDNFQSRRPNTSFCFLDIRSPGLGDTAMYLCATSRPGQGSNEQFFGPGTRLTVL.

The chain uses TRBV19 and TRBJ1-1; the D is unclear. The V gene lost 5 bases and the J gene lost 1 base, with 11 bases spanning the gap. Per germline, CDR1 LNHDA and CDR2 SQIVND (reference sequence). The CDR3 totals 14 residues. CDR3 DNA: TGTGCCAGTAGTCCCGGGATACGGAACACTGAAGCTTTCTTT. This encodes CASSPGIRNTEAFF.

The chain carries TRBV28 and TRBJ2-3, with 9 bases lining up with TRBD1. Per the germline V gene, CDR1 is MDHEN and CDR2 is SYDVKM. The CDR3 is 14 amino acids. Germline trimming cut 8 bases from V and 4 bases from J; bases unmatched to any gene: 7. The CDR3 is CASSGTGRSDTQYF. The CDR3 DNA is TGTGCCAGCTCCGGGACAGGGAGGTCAGATACGCAGTATTTT.

Comments on this clone: Other DNA sequences in this sample translate to the same CDR3. The chain combines TRBV6-5 with TRBJ2-5, with no clear D. Trimming stripped 3 bases from V and 4 bases from J, with 3 bases between. CDR3 length: 11 amino acids. The germline V gene has CDR1 MNHEY and CDR2 SVGAGI. The CDR3 nucleotides are TGTGCCAGCAGTTATCGAGAGACCCAGTACTTC. This translates into CASSYRETQYF.

V gene TRBV7-9 combines with J gene TRBJ1-6; D unclear. Germline-derived CDR1 and CDR2 are SEHNR and FQNEAQ (reference sequence). The germline V and J ends were trimmed by 5 bases and 6 bases, with 14 bases remaining between them. The CDR3 runs to 15 residues. CDR3 DNA: TGTGCCAGCAGCGACCAAAGCGCGGTTAATTCACCCCTCCACTTT. This encodes CASSDQSAVNSPLHF.

The rearrangement joins TRBV19 to TRBJ1-4, with D unclear. CDR3 length: 14 amino acids. Germline loops: CDR1 LNHDA, CDR2 SQIVND (reference sequence). Trimming stripped 1 base from V and 0 bases from J, with 3 bases between. The CDR3 DNA sequence: TGTGCCAGTAGTATAGCTGCAACTAATGAAAAACTGTTTTTT. Translated: CASSIAATNEKLFF.

The chain carries TRBV7-9 and TRBJ2-1; D is unclear. The V gene lost 0 bases and the J gene lost 6 bases, with 21 bases spanning the gap. The CDR3 has 18 amino acids. Germline V gene data show CDR1 as SEHNR and CDR2 as FQNEAQ (reference sequence). CDR3 in amino acids: CASSLAPLDRGTRNEQFF. Here the CDR3 DNA reads TGTGCCAGCAGCTTAGCGCCCTTGGACCGAGGAACACGCAATGAGCAGTTCTTC.

The CDR3 coding sequence is TGTGCCAGCAGCTTAGTAGTCGGTTACGAGCAGTACTTC. It codes for CASSLVVGYEQYF. The chain carries TRBV7-8 and TRBJ2-7, with D unresolved. The CDR3 loop spans 13 amino acids. Trimming shortened V by 1 base and J by 4 bases, and 8 bases separated the two germline ends. Germline V gene data show CDR1 as SGHVS and CDR2 as FQNEAQ.

The V gene is TRBV19, the J gene TRBJ1-1, with TRBD1 matching over 7 bases. V lost 7 bases and J lost 0; bases outside the gene matches: 5. The length of the CDR3 is 14 residues. From germline, CDR1 is LNHDA and CDR2 SQIVND (reference sequence). CDR3 sequence reads: CASKRQGLNTEAFF. CDR3 nucleotides: TGTGCCAGTAAACGACAGGGATTGAACACTGAAGCTTTCTTT.

The CDR3 region has the DNA TGTGCCAGCAGCCAAGATTCGGGATCTTTCTCTGGAAACACCATATATTTT. Its protein is CASSQDSGSFSGNTIYF. This chain connects TRBV3-1 (or the pseudogene TRBV3-2) to TRBJ1-3; D not certain. The CDR3 runs 17 residues. V was cut by 0 bases and J by 0 bases, with 12 bases left in between. Germline-derived CDR1 and CDR2 are LGHDT and YNNKEL (reference sequence).

V and J are TRBV5-5 and TRBJ1-3; D is ambiguous. The V and J ends lost 0 bases and 3 bases respectively, with 16 bases between them. The CDR3 is made up of 17 amino acids. In germline, CDR1 is SGHKS, CDR2 YYEKEE (reference sequence). As DNA, the CDR3 is TGTGCCAGCAGCTTGGCCCTCCTGGGCAGGTTTGGAAACACCATATATTTT. This codes for CASSLALLGRFGNTIYF.

This clone has just a few counts. This chain uses TRBV11-1 with TRBJ1-1; tentatively, D is TRBD1 (5 bases). CDR1 SGHAT and CDR2 FQDESV come from the germline V gene (reference sequence). The CDR3 loop spans 15 amino acids. The germline V and J ends were trimmed by 5 bases and 8 bases, with 21 bases remaining between them. The CDR3 protein is CASSRRWGGRDEAFF. As DNA, the CDR3 is TGTGCCAGCAGCCGTCGATGGGGAGGGCGGGACGAAGCTTTCTTT.

This clone was counted a single time. The V call is TRBV7-8, the J call TRBJ1-1; no reliable D call. The germline gives CDR1 SGHVS, CDR2 FQNEAQ. This CDR3 has 14 amino acids. V lost 1 base and J lost 2, with 8 bases in between. CDR3 sequence (DNA): TGTGCCAGCAGCTTAGAAGGAGGTAACACTGAAGCTTTCTTT. This codes for CASSLEGGNTEAFF.